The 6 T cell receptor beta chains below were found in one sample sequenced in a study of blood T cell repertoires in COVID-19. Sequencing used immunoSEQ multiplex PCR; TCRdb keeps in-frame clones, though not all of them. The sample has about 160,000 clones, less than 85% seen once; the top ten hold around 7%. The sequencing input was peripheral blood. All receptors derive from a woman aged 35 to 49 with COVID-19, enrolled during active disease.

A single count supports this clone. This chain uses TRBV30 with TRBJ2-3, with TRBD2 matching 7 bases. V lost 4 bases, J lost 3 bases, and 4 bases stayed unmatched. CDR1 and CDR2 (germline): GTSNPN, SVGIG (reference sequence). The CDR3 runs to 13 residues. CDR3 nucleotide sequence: TGTGCCTGGATACGCGGGGGTACAGATACGCAGTATTTT. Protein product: CAWIRGGTDTQYF.

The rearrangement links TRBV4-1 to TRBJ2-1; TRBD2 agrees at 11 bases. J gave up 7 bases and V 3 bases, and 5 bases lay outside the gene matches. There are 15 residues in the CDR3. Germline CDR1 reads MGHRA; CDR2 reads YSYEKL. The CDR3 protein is CASSQSSGGLNEQFF. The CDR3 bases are TGCGCCAGCAGCCAGTCTAGCGGGGGGTTGAATGAGCAGTTCTTC.

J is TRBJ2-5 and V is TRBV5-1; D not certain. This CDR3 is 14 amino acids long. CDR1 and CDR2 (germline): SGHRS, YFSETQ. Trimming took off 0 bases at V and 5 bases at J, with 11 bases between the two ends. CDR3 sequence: CASSLAPRSETQYF. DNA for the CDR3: TGCGCCAGCAGCTTGGCTCCTAGATCGGAGACCCAGTACTTC.

The CDR3 region has the DNA TGTGCCAGCTCACCAACTGAGGATACGCAGTATTTT. It yields the protein CASSPTEDTQYF. The gene calls are TRBV18 and TRBJ2-3, with no clear D. The V and J ends lost 2 bases and 6 bases respectively, with 6 bases between them. The CDR3 is made up of 12 amino acids. CDR1 and CDR2 from the germline V gene are KGHSH and LQKENI.

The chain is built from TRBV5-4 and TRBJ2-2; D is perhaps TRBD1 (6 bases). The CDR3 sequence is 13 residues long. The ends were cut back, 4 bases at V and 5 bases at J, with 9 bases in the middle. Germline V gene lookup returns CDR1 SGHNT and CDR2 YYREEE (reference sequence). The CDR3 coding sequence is TGTGCCAGCAGCCGGGACAAGACCGGGGAGCTGTTTTTT. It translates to CASSRDKTGELFF.

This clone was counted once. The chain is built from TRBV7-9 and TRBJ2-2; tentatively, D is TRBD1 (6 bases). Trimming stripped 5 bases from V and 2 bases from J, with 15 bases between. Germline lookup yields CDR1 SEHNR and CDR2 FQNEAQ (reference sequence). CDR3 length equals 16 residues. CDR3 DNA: TGTGCCAGCAGCGCCGTTCAGGGGCCAAACACCGGGGAGCTGTTTTTT. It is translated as CASSAVQGPNTGELFF. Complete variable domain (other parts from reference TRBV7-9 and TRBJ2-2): DTGVSQNPRHKITKRGQNVTFRCDPISEHNRLYWYRQTLGQGPEFLTYFQNEAQLEKSRLLSDRFSAERPKGSFSTLEIQRTEQGDSAMYLCASSAVQGPNTGELFFGEGSRLTVL.